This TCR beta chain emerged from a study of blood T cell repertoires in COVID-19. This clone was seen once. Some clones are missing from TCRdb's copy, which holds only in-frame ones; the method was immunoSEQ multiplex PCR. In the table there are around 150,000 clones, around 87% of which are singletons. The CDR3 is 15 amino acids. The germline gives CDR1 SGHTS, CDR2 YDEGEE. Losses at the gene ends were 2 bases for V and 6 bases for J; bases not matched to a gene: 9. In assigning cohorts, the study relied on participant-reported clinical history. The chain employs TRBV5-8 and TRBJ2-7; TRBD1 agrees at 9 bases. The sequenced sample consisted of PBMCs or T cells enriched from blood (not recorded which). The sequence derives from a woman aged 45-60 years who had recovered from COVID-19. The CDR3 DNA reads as TGTGCCAGCAGCTTAAGAAGGACAGGGGTTGCCGAGCAGTACTTC. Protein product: CASSLRRTGVAEQYF.